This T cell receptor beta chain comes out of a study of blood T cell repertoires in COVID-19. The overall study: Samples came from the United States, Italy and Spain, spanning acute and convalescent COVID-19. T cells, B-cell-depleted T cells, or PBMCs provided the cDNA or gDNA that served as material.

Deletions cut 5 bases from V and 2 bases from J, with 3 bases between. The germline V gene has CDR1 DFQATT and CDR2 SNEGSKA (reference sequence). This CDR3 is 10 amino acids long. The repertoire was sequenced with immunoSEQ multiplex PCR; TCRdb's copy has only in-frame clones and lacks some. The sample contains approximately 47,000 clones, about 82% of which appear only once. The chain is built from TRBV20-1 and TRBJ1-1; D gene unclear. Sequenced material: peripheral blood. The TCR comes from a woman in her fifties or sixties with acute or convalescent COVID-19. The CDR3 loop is CSAPNTEAFF. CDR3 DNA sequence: TGCAGTGCTCCTAACACTGAAGCTTTCTTT.